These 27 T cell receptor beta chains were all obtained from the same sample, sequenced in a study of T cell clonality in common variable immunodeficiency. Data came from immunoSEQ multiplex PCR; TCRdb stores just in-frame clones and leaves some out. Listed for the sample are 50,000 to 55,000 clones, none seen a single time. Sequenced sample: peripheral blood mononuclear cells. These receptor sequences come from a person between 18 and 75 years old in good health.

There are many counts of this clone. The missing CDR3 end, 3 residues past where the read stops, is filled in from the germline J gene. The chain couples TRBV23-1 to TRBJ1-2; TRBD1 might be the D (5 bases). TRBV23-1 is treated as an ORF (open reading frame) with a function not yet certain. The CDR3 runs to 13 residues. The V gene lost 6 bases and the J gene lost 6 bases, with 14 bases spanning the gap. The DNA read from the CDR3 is TGCGCCAGCAGCCAACAGGAGGATCATGGC. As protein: CASSQQEDHG. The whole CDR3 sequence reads CASSQQEDHGYTF.

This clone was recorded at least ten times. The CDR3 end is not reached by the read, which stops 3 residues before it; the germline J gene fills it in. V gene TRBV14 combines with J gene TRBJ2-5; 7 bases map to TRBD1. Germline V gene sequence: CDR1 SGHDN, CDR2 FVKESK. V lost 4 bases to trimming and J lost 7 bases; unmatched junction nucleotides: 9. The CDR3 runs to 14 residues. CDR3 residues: CASSLQGPPGTQYF. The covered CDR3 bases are TGTGCCAGCAGCCTACAGGGGCCCCCTGGGACC.

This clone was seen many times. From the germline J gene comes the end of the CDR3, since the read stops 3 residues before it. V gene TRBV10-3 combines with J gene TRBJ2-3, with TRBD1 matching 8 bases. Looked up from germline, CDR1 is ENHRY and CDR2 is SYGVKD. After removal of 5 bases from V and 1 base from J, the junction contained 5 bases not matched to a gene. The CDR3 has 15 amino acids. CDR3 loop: CAISNPGQGTDTQYF. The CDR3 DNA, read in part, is TGTGCCATCAGTAACCCGGGACAGGGCACAGATACG.

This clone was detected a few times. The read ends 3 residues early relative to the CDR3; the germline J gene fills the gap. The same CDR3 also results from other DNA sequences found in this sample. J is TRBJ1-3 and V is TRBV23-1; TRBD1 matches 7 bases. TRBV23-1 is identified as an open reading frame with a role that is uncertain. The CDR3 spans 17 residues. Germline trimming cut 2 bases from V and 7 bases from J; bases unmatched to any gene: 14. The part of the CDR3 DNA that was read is TGCGCCAGCAGTCAAACAGGGGTCTCTAAGCTTGGGAACACC. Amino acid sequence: CASSQTGVSKLGNT. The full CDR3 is CASSQTGVSKLGNTIYF.

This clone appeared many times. CDR3 DNA (partial): TGTGCCAGCAGTTTAAAGGGGAGTGACGATACG. Amino acids: CASSLKGSDDT. The CDR3, in full, reads CASSLKGSDDTQYF. V usage is TRBV27 and J usage is TRBJ2-3; D might be TRBD1 or TRBD2, each matching 5 bases. Sequencing ends 3 residues short of the CDR3 end; the germline J gene provides the rest. Trimming removed 2 bases at V and 6 bases at J, with 12 bases between. The CDR3 extends over 14 amino acids. Germline V gene sequence: CDR1 MNHEY, CDR2 SMNVEV (reference sequence).

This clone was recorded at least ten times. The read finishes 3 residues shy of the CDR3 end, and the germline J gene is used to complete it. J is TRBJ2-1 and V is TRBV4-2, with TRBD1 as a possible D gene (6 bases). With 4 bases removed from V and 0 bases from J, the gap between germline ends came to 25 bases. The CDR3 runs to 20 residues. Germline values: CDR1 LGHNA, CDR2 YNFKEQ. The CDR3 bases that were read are TGTGCCAGCAGCCCCCACCCCCGGACAGCCCTTTACAGCTCCTACAATGAG. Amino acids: CASSPHPRTALYSSYNE. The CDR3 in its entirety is CASSPHPRTALYSSYNEQFF.

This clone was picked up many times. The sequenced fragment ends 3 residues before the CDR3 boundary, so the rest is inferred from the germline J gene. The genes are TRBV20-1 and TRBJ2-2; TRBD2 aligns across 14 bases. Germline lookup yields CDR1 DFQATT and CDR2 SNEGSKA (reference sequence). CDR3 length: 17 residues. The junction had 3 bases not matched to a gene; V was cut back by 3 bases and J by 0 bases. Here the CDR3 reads CSASQGLAGANTGELFF. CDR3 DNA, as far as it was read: TGCAGTGCTAGTCAGGGACTAGCGGGGGCGAACACCGGGGAG.

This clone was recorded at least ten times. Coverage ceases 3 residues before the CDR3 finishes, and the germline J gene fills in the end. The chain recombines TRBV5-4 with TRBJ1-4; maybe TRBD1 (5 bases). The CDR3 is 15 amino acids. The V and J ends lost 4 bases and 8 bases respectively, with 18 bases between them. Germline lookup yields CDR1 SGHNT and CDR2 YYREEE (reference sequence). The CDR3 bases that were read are TGTGCCAGCAGCCCACGAACAGGAGCAGGGGAAAAA. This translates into CASSPRTGAGEK. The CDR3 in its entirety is CASSPRTGAGEKLFF. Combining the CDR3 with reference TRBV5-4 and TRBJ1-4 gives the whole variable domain ETGVTQSPTHLIKTRGQQVTLRCSSQSGHNTVSWYQQALGQGPQFIFQYYREEENGRGNFPPRFSGLQFPNYSSELNVNALELDDSALYLCASSPRTGAGEKLFFGSGTQLSVL.

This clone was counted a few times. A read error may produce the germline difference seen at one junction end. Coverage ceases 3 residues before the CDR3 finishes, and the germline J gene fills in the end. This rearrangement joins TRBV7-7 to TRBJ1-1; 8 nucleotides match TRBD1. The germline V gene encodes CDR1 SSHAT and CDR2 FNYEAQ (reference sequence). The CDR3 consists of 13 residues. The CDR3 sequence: CASSLDRGTEAFF. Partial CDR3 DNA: TGTGCTAGCAGCTTAGACAGGGGAACTGAA.

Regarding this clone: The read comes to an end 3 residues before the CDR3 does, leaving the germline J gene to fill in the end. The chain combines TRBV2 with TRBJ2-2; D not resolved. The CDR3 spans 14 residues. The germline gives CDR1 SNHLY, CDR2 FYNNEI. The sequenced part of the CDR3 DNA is TGTGCCAGCAGTGAGTTGCAGGTGAATGAAAAG. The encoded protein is CASSELQVNEK. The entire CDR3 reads CASSELQVNEKLFF.

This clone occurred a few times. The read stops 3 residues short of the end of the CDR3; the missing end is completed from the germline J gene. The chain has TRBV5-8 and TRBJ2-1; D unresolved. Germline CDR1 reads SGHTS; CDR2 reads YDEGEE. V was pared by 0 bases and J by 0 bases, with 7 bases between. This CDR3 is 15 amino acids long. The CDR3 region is CASSLEGSSYNEQFF. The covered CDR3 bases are TGTGCCAGCAGCTTGGAAGGGTCCTCCTACAATGAG.

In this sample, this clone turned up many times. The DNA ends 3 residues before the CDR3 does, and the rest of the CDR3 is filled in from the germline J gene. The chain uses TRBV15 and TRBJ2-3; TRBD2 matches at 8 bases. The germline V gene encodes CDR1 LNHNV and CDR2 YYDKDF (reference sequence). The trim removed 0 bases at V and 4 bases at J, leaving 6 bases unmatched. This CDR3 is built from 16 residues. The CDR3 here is CATSRDWSGSADTQYF. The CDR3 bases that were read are TGTGCCACCAGCAGAGATTGGAGCGGGAGTGCAGATACG. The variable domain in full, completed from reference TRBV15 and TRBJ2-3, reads DAMVIQNPRYQVTQFGKPVTLSCSQTLNHNVMYWYQQKSSQAPKLLFHYYDKDFNNEADTPDNFQSRRPNTSFCFLDIRSPGLGDTAMYLCATSRDWSGSADTQYFGPGTRLTVL.

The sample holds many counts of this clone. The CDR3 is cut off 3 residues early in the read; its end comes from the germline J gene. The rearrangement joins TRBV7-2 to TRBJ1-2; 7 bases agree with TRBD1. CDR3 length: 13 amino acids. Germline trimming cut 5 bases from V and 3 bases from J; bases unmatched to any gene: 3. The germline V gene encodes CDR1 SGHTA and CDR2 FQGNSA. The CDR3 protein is CASSRGQYYGYTF. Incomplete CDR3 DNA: TGTGCCAGCAGCCGGGGACAGTACTATGGC.

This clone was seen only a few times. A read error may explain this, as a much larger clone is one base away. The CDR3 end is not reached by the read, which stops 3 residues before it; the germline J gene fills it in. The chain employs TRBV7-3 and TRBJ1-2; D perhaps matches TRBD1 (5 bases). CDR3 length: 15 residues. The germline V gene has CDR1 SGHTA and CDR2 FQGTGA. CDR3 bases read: TGTGCCAGCAGCCCCGGGACTAGCTCCTACAATGAG. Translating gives CASSPGTSSYNE. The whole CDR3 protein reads CASSPGTSSYNEYTF.

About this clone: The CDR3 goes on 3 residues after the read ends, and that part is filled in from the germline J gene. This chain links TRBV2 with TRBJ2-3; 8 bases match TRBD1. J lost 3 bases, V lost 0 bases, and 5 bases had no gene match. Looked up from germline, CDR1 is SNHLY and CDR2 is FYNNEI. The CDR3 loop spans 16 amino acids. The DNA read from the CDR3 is TGTGCCAGCAGTGAAGCGCTCGGGACAGGAACAGATACG. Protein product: CASSEALGTGTDT. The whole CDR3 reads CASSEALGTGTDTQYF.

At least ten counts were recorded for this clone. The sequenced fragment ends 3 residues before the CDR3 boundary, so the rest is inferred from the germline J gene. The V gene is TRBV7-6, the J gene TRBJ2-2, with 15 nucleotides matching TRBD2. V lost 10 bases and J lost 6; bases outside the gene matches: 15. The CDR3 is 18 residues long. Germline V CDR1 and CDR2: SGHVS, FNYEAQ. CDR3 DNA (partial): TGTGCCACCTCATGGACTAGCGGGGGGGCGAGGGGTGCCGGGGAG. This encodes CATSWTSGGARGAGE. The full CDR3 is CATSWTSGGARGAGELFF.

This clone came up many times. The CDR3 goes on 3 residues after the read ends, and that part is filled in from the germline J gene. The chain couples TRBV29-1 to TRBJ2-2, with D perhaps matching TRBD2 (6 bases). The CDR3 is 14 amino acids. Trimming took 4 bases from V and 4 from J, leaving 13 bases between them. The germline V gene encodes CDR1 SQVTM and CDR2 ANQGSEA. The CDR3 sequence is CSVAEGLTTGELFF. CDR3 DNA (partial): TGCAGCGTTGCGGAGGGGTTGACCACCGGGGAG.

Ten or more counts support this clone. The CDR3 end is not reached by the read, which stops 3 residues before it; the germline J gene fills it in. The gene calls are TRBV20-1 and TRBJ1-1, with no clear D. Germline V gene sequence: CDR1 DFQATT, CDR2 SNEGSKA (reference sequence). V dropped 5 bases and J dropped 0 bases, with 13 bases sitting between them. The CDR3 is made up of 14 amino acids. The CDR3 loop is CSADLRTMNTEAFF. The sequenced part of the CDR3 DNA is TGCAGTGCTGACCTCAGGACTATGAACACTGAA.

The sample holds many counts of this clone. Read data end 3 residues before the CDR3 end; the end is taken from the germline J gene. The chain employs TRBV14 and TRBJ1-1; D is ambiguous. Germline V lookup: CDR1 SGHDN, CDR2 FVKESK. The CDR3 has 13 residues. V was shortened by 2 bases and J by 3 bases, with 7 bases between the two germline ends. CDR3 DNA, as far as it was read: TGTGCCAGCAGCCAAACGCGCTACACTGAA. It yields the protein CASSQTRYTE. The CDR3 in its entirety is CASSQTRYTEAFF.

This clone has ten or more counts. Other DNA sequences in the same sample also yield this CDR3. CDR3 sequence reads: CAWSVGGTDTQYF. CDR3 DNA, as far as it was read: TGTGCCTGGAGTGTAGGGGGCACAGATACG. The rearrangement joins TRBV30 to TRBJ2-3; D perhaps matches TRBD1 (5 bases). The read terminates 3 residues ahead of where the CDR3 ends, so the germline J gene completes it. Looked up from germline, CDR1 is GTSNPN and CDR2 is SVGIG (reference sequence). CDR3 size: 13 residues. Trimming cost V 0 bases and J 1 base, with 5 bases left between them.

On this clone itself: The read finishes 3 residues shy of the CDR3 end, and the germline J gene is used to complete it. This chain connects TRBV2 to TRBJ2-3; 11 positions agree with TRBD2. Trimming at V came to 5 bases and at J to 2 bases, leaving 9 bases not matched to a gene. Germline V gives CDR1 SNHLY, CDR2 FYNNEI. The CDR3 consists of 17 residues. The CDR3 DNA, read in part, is TGTGCCAGCAGTCCCTCTCGACTAGCGGGACACACAGATACG. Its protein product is CASSPSRLAGHTDT. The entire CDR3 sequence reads CASSPSRLAGHTDTQYF.

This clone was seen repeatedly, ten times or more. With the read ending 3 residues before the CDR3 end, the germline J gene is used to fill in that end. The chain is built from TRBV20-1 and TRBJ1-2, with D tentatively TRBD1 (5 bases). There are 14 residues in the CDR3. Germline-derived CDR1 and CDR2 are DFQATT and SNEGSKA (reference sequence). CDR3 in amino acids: CSARDERDYNDYTF. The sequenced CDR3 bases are TGCAGTGCTAGAGATGAGCGGGACTACAATGAC.

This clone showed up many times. The part of the CDR3 DNA that was read is TGCGCCAGCAGCCCGGACAGGGTGAGCACAGATACG. Translated: CASSPDRVSTDT. In full, the CDR3 reads CASSPDRVSTDTQYF. This rearrangement joins TRBV4-1 to TRBJ2-3; 8 bases map to TRBD1. The CDR3 goes on 3 residues after the read ends, and that part is filled in from the germline J gene. V lost 4 bases to trimming and J lost 0 bases; unmatched junction nucleotides: 3. Germline V gives CDR1 MGHRA, CDR2 YSYEKL. CDR3 size: 15 residues.

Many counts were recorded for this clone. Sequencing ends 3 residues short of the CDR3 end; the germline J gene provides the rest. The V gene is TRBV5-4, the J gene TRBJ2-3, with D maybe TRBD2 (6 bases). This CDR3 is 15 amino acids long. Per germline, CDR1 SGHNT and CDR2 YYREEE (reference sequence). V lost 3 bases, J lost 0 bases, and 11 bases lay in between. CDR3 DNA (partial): TGTGCCAGCAGCTCGCGGACTACAAGCACAGATACG. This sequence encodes CASSSRTTSTDT. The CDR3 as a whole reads CASSSRTTSTDTQYF.

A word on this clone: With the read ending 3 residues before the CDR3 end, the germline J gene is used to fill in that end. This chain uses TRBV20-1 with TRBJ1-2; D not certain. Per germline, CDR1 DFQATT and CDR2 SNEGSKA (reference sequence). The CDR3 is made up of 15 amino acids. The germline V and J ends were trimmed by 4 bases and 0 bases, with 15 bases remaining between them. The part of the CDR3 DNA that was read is TGCAGTGCTAACCACGGGGTAACCTCTAACTATGGC. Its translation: CSANHGVTSNYG. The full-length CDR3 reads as CSANHGVTSNYGYTF.

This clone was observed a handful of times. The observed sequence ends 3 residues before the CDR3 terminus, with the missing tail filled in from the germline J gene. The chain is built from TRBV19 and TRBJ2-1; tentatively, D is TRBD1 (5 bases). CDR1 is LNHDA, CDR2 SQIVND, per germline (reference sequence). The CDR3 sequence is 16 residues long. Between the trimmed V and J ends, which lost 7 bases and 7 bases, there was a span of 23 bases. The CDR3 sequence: CASTQAAGPTLNEQFF. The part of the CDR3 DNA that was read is TGTGCCAGTACTCAAGCTGCAGGGCCAACTTTGAATGAG.

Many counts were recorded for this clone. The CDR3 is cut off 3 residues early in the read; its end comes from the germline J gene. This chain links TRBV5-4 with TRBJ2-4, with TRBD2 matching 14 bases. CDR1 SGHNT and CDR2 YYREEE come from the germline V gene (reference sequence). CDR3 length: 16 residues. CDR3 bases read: TGTGCCAGCAGCGTACTAGGGACTAGCGGGGGCGAGACT. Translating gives CASSVLGTSGGET. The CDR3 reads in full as CASSVLGTSGGETQYF.